The clone carrying this T cell receptor beta chain has just a few counts. The antigen remains unidentified. This sample stems from a study of blood T cells in healthy people across ages. The CDR3 runs 16 residues. Germline-derived CDR1 and CDR2 are SNHLY and FYNNEI. V shed 0 bases and J shed 4 bases, with 15 bases lying between them. Alongside a J-beta primer mix, a sample-barcoded 5' primer served in a second PCR lasting about 7 to 12 cycles. A 12-random-nucleotide template-switch adaptor tagged each cDNA molecule. TCRdb re-called the 5' RACE reads with MiXCR, one entry per CDR3 protein. The sample includes roughly 2 million distinct CDR3 sequences, 49% of them seen just once. General study points: Among long-lived donors, naive CD4+ cells were more numerous and diversity higher than in aged donors.

Sequenced sample: blood. The genes are TRBV2 and TRBJ2-5; D unresolved. The source of this sequence is a woman in her forties in good health. CDR3 coding DNA: TGTGCCAGCAGTGAAGCGTTGGGCCATAAGGGAGAGACCCAGTACTTC. The encoded protein is CASSEALGHKGETQYF. Complete variable domain (other parts from reference TRBV2 and TRBJ2-5): EPEVTQTPSHQVTQMGQEVILRCVPISNHLYFYWYRQILGQKVEFLVSFYNNEISEKSEIFDDQFSVERPDGSNFTLKIRSTKLEDSAMYFCASSEALGHKGETQYFGPGTRLLVL.